These 31 T cell receptor beta chains came from one sample sequenced in a study of naive and memory T cell subsets. Both TRBC1 and TRBC2 were covered by a beta constant-region primer of two equimolar oligonucleotides. TCRdb re-analysed the UMI-ligation and nested PCR reads in MiXCR, keeping a single row per CDR3 protein. The table has roughly 21,000 distinct CDR3 sequences, 11% seen once; the top ten hold about a sixth. Sequencing was carried out using central memory CD8+ T cells from blood. Source of these receptors: a human donor in good health.

This clonotype was seen a handful of times. The V call is TRBV7-6, the J call TRBJ2-2, with 9 bases lining up with TRBD1. This CDR3 spans 14 amino acids. The germline V gene encodes CDR1 SGHVS and CDR2 FNYEAQ. The V and J ends lost 4 bases and 6 bases, in that order; junction bases with no gene match: 3. In nucleotides, the CDR3 is TGTGCCAGCAGCTCCGGGACAGGGCCCGGGGAGCTGTTTTTT. Its protein is CASSSGTGPGELFF.

This clonotype was seen a few times. The chain couples TRBV12-3 or TRBV12-4 to TRBJ1-1; tentatively, D is TRBD1 (5 bases). CDR3 size: 14 residues. V lost 2 bases, J lost 1 base, and 8 bases lay in between. The CDR3 reads CASSLRQKNTEAFF. The CDR3 DNA reads TGTGCCAGCAGTTTAAGACAGAAGAACACTGAAGCTTTCTTT.

This clonotype was seen repeatedly, ten times or more. The genes are TRBV29-1 and TRBJ1-3, with a possible D match to TRBD1 (5 bases). CDR3 length equals 14 residues. V lost 2 bases, J lost 0 bases, and 8 bases lay in between. Germline assignment: CDR1 SQVTM and CDR2 ANQGSEA. The chain's CDR3 is CSVEWGFSGNTIYF. The CDR3 DNA reads TGCAGCGTTGAATGGGGGTTCTCTGGAAACACCATATATTTT.

The J gene is TRBJ2-7, the V gene TRBV28; D is unclear. The CDR3 consists of 14 residues. Trimming removed 0 bases from V and 1 base from J, with 7 bases in between. From germline, CDR1 is MDHEN and CDR2 SYDVKM. Here the CDR3 DNA reads TGTGCCAGCAGTTTATGGGTGGATTCCTACGAGCAGTACTTC. It yields the protein CASSLWVDSYEQYF.

J is TRBJ2-3 and V is TRBV25-1; unclear D gene. V was clipped by 8 bases and J by 0 bases, with 15 bases between them. Germline CDR1 is MGHDK and CDR2 is SYGVNS. This CDR3 has 15 amino acids. The CDR3 region is CASSSLEISTDTQYF. The CDR3 DNA follows: TGTGCCAGCTCCTCGCTAGAAATTAGCACAGATACGCAGTATTTT.

This clonotype is classed as medium-sized. The chain joins TRBV11-2 to TRBJ1-2; D possibly corresponds to TRBD1 (5 bases). This CDR3 is built from 13 residues. The V gene's germline CDR1 is SGHAT and CDR2 FQNNGV. Trimming pared 1 base from V and 7 bases from J, leaving 10 bases between. Here the CDR3 reads CASSLGAGSGYTF. The DNA for the CDR3 is TGTGCCAGCAGCTTAGGGGCAGGGTCTGGCTACACCTTC.

In this sample, this clonotype turned up many times. The CDR3 is CSARMGLAIQETQYF. The CDR3 DNA reads as TGCAGTGCTAGAATGGGACTAGCGATACAAGAGACCCAGTACTTC. V gene TRBV20-1 combines with J gene TRBJ2-5; 10 bases are a match to TRBD2. Trimming took 2 bases from V and 2 from J; bases not matched to a gene: 5. Germline values: CDR1 DFQATT, CDR2 SNEGSKA (reference sequence). This CDR3 comprises 15 residues.

The genes are TRBV4-3 and TRBJ2-5; no reliable D call. Germline-derived CDR1 and CDR2 are LGHNA and YSLEER. CDR3 length: 15 residues. Between the trimmed V and J ends, which lost 4 bases and 3 bases, there was a span of 15 bases. The CDR3 spells CASSRSFGEKETQYF. CDR3 nucleotide sequence: TGCGCCAGCAGCCGCTCCTTCGGCGAAAAAGAGACCCAGTACTTC.

The chain employs TRBV4-2 and TRBJ2-7; 10 positions match TRBD1. CDR1 is LGHNA and CDR2 is YNFKEQ in the germline V gene. The CDR3 is 15 amino acids. V shed 1 base, J shed 0 bases, and the junction held 0 bases outside the gene matches. This CDR3 is CASSQGTGGSYEQYF. The CDR3, as DNA: TGTGCCAGCAGCCAAGGGACAGGGGGCTCCTACGAGCAGTACTTC.

In its sample, this clonotype was seen many times. This chain connects TRBV4-1 to TRBJ1-3; tentative D call: TRBD1 (5 bases). Trimming removed 1 base at V and 3 bases at J, with 13 bases between. There are 16 residues in the CDR3. CDR1 is MGHRA, CDR2 YSYEKL, per germline. The CDR3 DNA reads TGCGCCAGCAGCCAAGGTGTCAAGGGACTTGGAAACACCATATATTTT. Its protein product is CASSQGVKGLGNTIYF.

The J gene is TRBJ2-1, the V gene TRBV25-1; no firm D call. V gave up 3 bases and J gave up 1 base, with 22 bases separating them. Germline CDR1 reads MGHDK; CDR2 reads SYGVNS. The CDR3 is 19 residues long. CDR3 DNA sequence: TGTGCCAGCAGTGAGAAGATTTTCAACAATAGTATATCCTACAATGAGCAGTTCTTC. Amino acid sequence: CASSEKIFNNSISYNEQFF.

This clonotype rates as large. The DNA of the CDR3 is TGCGCCAGCAGCCAAGAGTCTAGCGGAACCTACAATGAGCAGTTCTTC. Residues: CASSQESSGTYNEQFF. The V and J genes are TRBV4-1 and TRBJ2-1; 7 bases are shared with TRBD2. Germline CDR1 is MGHRA and CDR2 is YSYEKL. The CDR3 has 16 amino acids. V dropped 0 bases and J dropped 2; count of bases not matched to a gene: 4.

This clonotype was observed at least ten times. The CDR3 nucleotides read TGCAGCGTTGATGACACTGAAGCTTTCTTT. This codes for CSVDDTEAFF. The rearrangement uses TRBV29-1 and TRBJ1-1; D ambiguous. This CDR3 is built from 10 residues. CDR1 is SQVTM, CDR2 ANQGSEA, per germline. V was shortened by 3 bases and J by 3 bases, with 2 bases between the two germline ends.

The gene calls are TRBV2 and TRBJ2-1; 10 positions agree with TRBD2. The V segment lost 4 bases and the J segment 7 bases; nucleotides outside the gene matches: 7. CDR3 length: 15 amino acids. Per germline, CDR1 SNHLY and CDR2 FYNNEI. The CDR3 is CASSGLAGVGNEQFF. Written as DNA, the CDR3 is TGTGCCAGCAGTGGGCTAGCGGGAGTTGGTAATGAGCAGTTCTTC.

This chain links TRBV2 with TRBJ2-1, with 8 bases that match TRBD2. Germline lookup yields CDR1 SNHLY and CDR2 FYNNEI. The CDR3 has 12 residues. With V trimmed by 8 bases and J by 8 bases, 5 bases remained unmatched. This chain's CDR3 is CASAGLGDEQFF. The CDR3 DNA sequence: TGTGCCAGCGCGGGACTAGGGGATGAGCAGTTCTTC.

This clonotype was picked up many times. This chain uses TRBV11-1 with TRBJ1-1; the D is unclear. Germline lookup yields CDR1 SGHAT and CDR2 FQDESV (reference sequence). The CDR3 runs to 14 residues. Between the trimmed V and J ends, which lost 0 bases and 7 bases, there was a span of 12 bases. The CDR3 spells CASSLAGNSREAFF. The CDR3 DNA reads TGTGCCAGCAGCTTAGCGGGAAACAGTCGTGAAGCTTTCTTT.

This clonotype is judged medium-sized (0.01 to 0.1%). The chain links TRBV29-1 to TRBJ2-1; TRBD2 aligns across 15 bases. The CDR3 runs 15 residues. After removal of 6 bases from V and 4 bases from J, the junction contained 4 bases not matched to a gene. Germline V lookup: CDR1 SQVTM, CDR2 ANQGSEA. CDR3 DNA: TGCAGCGTGGAGGGACTAGCGGGAGGTTACAATGAGCAGTTCTTC. Amino acid sequence: CSVEGLAGGYNEQFF.

This clonotype occurred once. This chain joins TRBV19 and TRBJ2-5, with TRBD2 matching 13 bases. V lost 5 bases and J lost 2; bases outside the gene matches: 8. The CDR3 covers 17 residues. The V gene's germline CDR1 is LNHDA and CDR2 SQIVND (reference sequence). CDR3 nucleotide sequence: TGTGCCAGTAGTGCCTTACGACTAGCGGGAGGACAAGAGACCCAGTACTTC. Protein sequence: CASSALRLAGGQETQYF. Full variable domain (remainder filled in from reference TRBV19 and TRBJ2-5): DGGITQSPKYLFRKEGQNVTLSCEQNLNHDAMYWYRQDPGQGLRLIYYSQIVNDFQKGDIAEGYSVSREKKESFPLTVTSAQKNPTAFYLCASSALRLAGGQETQYFGPGTRLLVL.

Many counts were recorded for this clonotype. The chain carries TRBV12-3 or TRBV12-4 and TRBJ1-5; 9 bases line up with TRBD1. CDR3 length: 14 residues. V lost 5 bases, J lost 7 bases, and 6 bases stayed unmatched. Here the CDR3 DNA reads TGTGCCAGCAGTCTAACGACAGGGGGGCAGCCCCAGCATTTT. It encodes CASSLTTGGQPQHF.

This clonotype was counted ten times or more. J is TRBJ1-5 and V is TRBV15, with D perhaps matching TRBD1 (6 bases). Germline V gene sequence: CDR1 LNHNV, CDR2 YYDKDF (reference sequence). This CDR3 has 13 amino acids. V was clipped by 6 bases and J by 7 bases, with 13 bases between them. CDR3 coding DNA: TGTGCCACCAGTACAGGGTTGCGACAGCCCCAGCATTTT. This translates into CATSTGLRQPQHF. The full variable domain, completed using reference TRBV15 and TRBJ1-5, is DAMVIQNPRYQVTQFGKPVTLSCSQTLNHNVMYWYQQKSSQAPKLLFHYYDKDFNNEADTPDNFQSRRPNTSFCFLDIRSPGLGDTAMYLCATSTGLRQPQHFGDGTRLSIL.

By sample fraction, this clonotype is medium-sized. The rearrangement joins TRBV25-1 to TRBJ2-7; 8 bases map to TRBD1. There are 13 residues in the CDR3. V lost 8 bases to trimming and J lost 7 bases; unmatched junction nucleotides: 10. Per the germline V gene, CDR1 is MGHDK and CDR2 is SYGVNS. The CDR3 reads CASGLQGAGEQYF. DNA for the CDR3: TGTGCCAGCGGTCTGCAGGGGGCGGGAGAGCAGTACTTC.

The chain uses TRBV15 and TRBJ1-1; a possible D gene is TRBD1 (5 bases). Germline CDR1 reads LNHNV; CDR2 reads YYDKDF (reference sequence). CDR3 size: 13 residues. Trimming stripped 9 bases from V and 5 bases from J, with 16 bases between. The CDR3 region has the DNA TGTGCCACTGGTTCCAGGGTAACGACTGAAGCTTTCTTT. Its translation: CATGSRVTTEAFF.

This clonotype showed up many times. This chain connects TRBV7-9 to TRBJ2-1; perhaps TRBD1 as D (6 bases). This CDR3 has 16 residues. V was trimmed by 6 bases and J by 5 bases, leaving 20 bases between them. Germline-derived CDR1 and CDR2 are SEHNR and FQNEAQ (reference sequence). CDR3 bases: TGTGCCAGCAGTTTAAAGGGGGTCGGGATTCACAATGAGCAGTTCTTC. Amino acids: CASSLKGVGIHNEQFF.

This clonotype is labeled as medium-sized (0.01 to 0.1%). The V call is TRBV12-5, the J call TRBJ1-1; D gene ambiguous. This CDR3 contains 13 residues. Germline CDR1 and CDR2: LGHNT and FRNRAP. Trimming pared 1 base from V and 2 bases from J, leaving 5 bases between. The CDR3 spells CASGLDRNTEAFF. The CDR3 DNA is TGTGCTAGTGGTTTGGACCGAAACACTGAAGCTTTCTTT.

The chain uses TRBV27 and TRBJ2-7; the match to TRBD1 covers 10 bases. The germline CDR1 and CDR2 sequences are MNHEY and SMNVEV (reference sequence). The CDR3 is 15 amino acids. Unmatched junction bases numbered 6, after V lost 0 bases and J lost 7 bases. In DNA form, the CDR3 reads TGTGCCAGCAGTTTATCCGGGACAGGGGTTTTGGAGCAGTACTTC. This translates into CASSLSGTGVLEQYF.

This clonotype appeared many times. The chain combines TRBV2 with TRBJ2-1, with 10 bases aligning to TRBD2. From germline, CDR1 is SNHLY and CDR2 FYNNEI. The CDR3 is 15 amino acids. The J segment lost 10 bases and the V segment lost 1 base, leaving 7 bases of the junction unmatched. The CDR3 spells CASSEGLAGVEEQFF. The CDR3 nucleotides read TGTGCCAGCAGTGAAGGGCTAGCGGGAGTCGAGGAGCAGTTCTTC.

J is TRBJ2-1 and V is TRBV20-1; 7 bases agree with TRBD2. Germline trimming cut 8 bases from V and 8 bases from J; bases unmatched to any gene: 15. Germline CDR1 is DFQATT and CDR2 is SNEGSKA (reference sequence). The CDR3 spans 14 residues. The CDR3 DNA is TGCAGTTCCATCGGGGCGGGAGTAGGTGATGAGCAGTTCTTC. Amino acids: CSSIGAGVGDEQFF.

This clonotype was observed a few times. This chain uses TRBV28 with TRBJ2-2; D unresolved. Trimming shortened V by 5 bases and J by 8 bases, and 18 bases separated the two germline ends. CDR1 MDHEN and CDR2 SYDVKM come from the germline V gene. The CDR3 sequence is 15 residues long. The chain's CDR3 is CASSPDTPELGELFF. CDR3 coding DNA: TGTGCCAGCAGTCCCGACACGCCAGAGCTAGGGGAGCTGTTTTTT.

This clonotype showed up many times. The rearrangement links TRBV10-3 to TRBJ2-6, with D perhaps TRBD1 (6 bases). Looked up from germline, CDR1 is ENHRY and CDR2 is SYGVKD. Trimming left V 0 bases short and J 0 bases short, with 6 bases between. This CDR3 is 16 amino acids long. The CDR3 loop reads CAISESGGSGANVLTF. For the CDR3, the DNA is TGTGCCATCAGTGAGTCAGGGGGCTCTGGGGCCAACGTCCTGACTTTC.

The sample holds many counts of this clonotype. The chain employs TRBV7-6 and TRBJ2-1; perhaps TRBD1 as D (6 bases). Germline V gene data show CDR1 as SGHVS and CDR2 as FNYEAQ. The V and J ends lost 5 bases and 0 bases respectively, with 23 bases between them. This CDR3 is 19 amino acids long. In DNA, the CDR3 is TGTGCCAGCAGCCATACCCACGCGGACGGACAGAGCTCCTACAATGAGCAGTTCTTC. Translated: CASSHTHADGQSSYNEQFF.

This chain uses TRBV4-1 with TRBJ2-1; 8 nucleotides agree with TRBD1. V lost 1 base to trimming and J lost 9 bases; unmatched junction nucleotides: 5. Per the germline V gene, CDR1 is MGHRA and CDR2 is YSYEKL. The CDR3 is 14 amino acids. The CDR3 region is CASSQGAGGFEQFF. The CDR3 nucleotides read TGCGCCAGCAGCCAAGGGGCAGGGGGCTTTGAGCAGTTCTTC.